This T cell receptor (beta chain) was found in a study of beta chain features in type 1 diabetes. On the study more broadly: Age, gender, cell numbers and subset yield matched between patients and controls. Points from the study as a whole: The question of HLA type influencing TCRB rearrangement was one that remained unresolved here. Sequencing from cDNA could over-represent high-TCR-expressing cells. Across all four CD4+ subsets, people with type 1 diabetes showed modestly shorter TCRB CDR3s.

This clone was found a few times. No antigen is known for it. Trimming removed 3 bases from V and 4 bases from J; junction bases left unmatched: 8. The CDR3 contains 16 residues. Per the germline V gene, CDR1 is ENHRY and CDR2 is SYGVKD. Sequencing targeted expressed TCRB transcripts, as all isolated RNA had been reverse transcribed. Using immunoSEQ multiplex PCR, the repertoire was profiled, and TCRdb retains in-frame clones only, with some absent. The sample records over 150,000 clones, 10% being singletons. All of the sorted populations showed purity greater than 98%. The chain uses TRBV10-3 and TRBJ2-3; 9 bases fit TRBD2. The specimen was central memory CD4+ T cells from blood. The clonotype comes from a man aged 30-40 years with type 1 diabetes. For the CDR3, the DNA is TGTGCCATCAGTGACAGCGTGGCGGGAGGGCCAGATACGCAGTATTTT. Its protein product is CAISDSVAGGPDTQYF.